This T cell receptor (beta chain) was captured in a study of beta chain features in type 1 diabetes. Overall study context: Sorted cells, approximately 100,000,000 in number, were examined across all samples. Study-wide results and limits: Among type 1 diabetes patients, VDJ junctions had fewer insertions and more deletions.

Sampling consisted of one heparinised blood draw per donor, averaging approximately 120 mL. The sequenced template was cDNA made from the entire isolated RNA. TCRdb keeps only in-frame clones here, not all; method: immunoSEQ multiplex PCR. The table lists under 250,000 clones, 27% of them singletons. Per the germline V gene, CDR1 is MGHDK and CDR2 is SYGVNS. The CDR3 extends over 11 amino acids. V lost 10 bases and J 4 bases, leaving 11 bases between the germline ends. Details on this clone: Its target is not known.

The V call is TRBV25-1, the J call TRBJ2-7, with D unresolved. The sample comprised central memory CD4+ T cells from blood. This TCR derives from a man aged 25 to 40 in good health. CDR3 amino acids: CATRFPYEQYF. The CDR3 DNA sequence: TGTGCCACCCGGTTTCCTTACGAGCAGTACTTC.